The entry below describes one T cell receptor beta chain. What it recognizes is unknown. Sequencing used immunoSEQ multiplex PCR; TCRdb keeps in-frame clones, though not all of them. The top ten clones hold roughly 18% of a sample with about 27,000 clones, over 90% of them seen once. Over chemoradiotherapy, repertoires were sampled more than once. This entry comes from a study of chemoradiotherapy in HPV16-positive cancers. The CDR3 spans 15 residues. Germline V gene lookup returns CDR1 SGHTA and CDR2 FQGNSA. V lost 5 bases, J lost 7 bases, and 6 bases stayed unmatched. Overall study findings and caveats: Candidate HPV-specific clones and E7-related TCR motifs grew in tumor during treatment.

This specimen was blood, taken from a patient who underwent chemoradiotherapy. This clonotype was obtained from a human donor with HPV-associated anogenital cancer. The V and J genes are TRBV7-2 and TRBJ2-1; 12 bases are shared with TRBD2. CDR3 DNA: TGTGCCAGCAGCCAAAGGACTAGCGGGGTTAATGAGCAGTTCTTC. The encoded protein is CASSQRTSGVNEQFF. The entire variable domain, with the rest obtained from reference TRBV7-2 and TRBJ2-1, is as follows: GAGVSQSPSNKVTEKGKDVELRCDPISGHTALYWYRQSLGQGLEFLIYFQGNSAPDKSGLPSDRFSAERTGGSVSTLTIQRTQQEDSAVYLCASSQRTSGVNEQFFGPGTRLTVL.